A single sample is the source of the 9 T cell receptor beta chains below, sequenced in a study of shared clonotypes between healthy human individuals. Here immunoSEQ multiplex PCR was the method, and the copy in TCRdb shows in-frame clones only, minus some. The data hold around 2.1 million clones, with just over 90% observed a single time. Terminally differentiated effector memory CD45RA+ cells were left out of the naive CD8 fraction, which was CD45RO-negative and positively selected for CCR7. Sequenced sample: naive CD8+ T cells from PBMCs. Every receptor here comes from a man in his late teens or twenties in good health. Some clones in this sample may be carry-over from other donors' samples.

The chain uses TRBV6-5 and TRBJ1-1, with D tentatively TRBD1 (5 bases). The ends were cut back, 5 bases at V and 5 bases at J, with 18 bases in the middle. Looked up from germline, CDR1 is MNHEY and CDR2 is SVGAGI. The CDR3 is made up of 15 amino acids. The CDR3 nucleotides read TGTGCCAGCAGTAACCGGGCAGGGAGACGTACTGAAGCTTTCTTT. This sequence encodes CASSNRAGRRTEAFF.

The chain recombines TRBV28 with TRBJ2-7, with 9 bases lining up with TRBD2. The CDR3 is 15 residues long. The germline V gene has CDR1 MDHEN and CDR2 SYDVKM. J lost 3 bases, V lost 7 bases, and 10 bases had no gene match. The CDR3 protein is CASTAIAGAFYEQYF. CDR3 nucleotide sequence: TGTGCCAGCACCGCCATAGCGGGGGCTTTCTACGAGCAGTACTTC.

The rearrangement links TRBV4-1 to TRBJ2-7; TRBD1 or TRBD2 may be the D gene (6 bases each). The CDR3 is 16 amino acids. Trimming shortened V by 3 bases and J by 6 bases, and 21 bases separated the two germline ends. CDR1 is MGHRA and CDR2 is YSYEKL in the germline V gene. CDR3 loop: CASSQKEGGPLGEQYF. The CDR3 DNA is TGCGCCAGCAGCCAGAAGGAGGGGGGCCCCCTTGGCGAGCAGTACTTC.

This clone appeared a single time. J is TRBJ2-7 and V is TRBV7-6, with TRBD2 matching over 9 bases. Germline trimming cut 0 bases from V and 2 bases from J; bases unmatched to any gene: 5. CDR3 size: 16 residues. Germline V gene lookup returns CDR1 SGHVS and CDR2 FNYEAQ. The CDR3 nucleotides are TGTGCCAGCAGCTTAGCGATGGCGGGAGGGGCCTACGAGCAGTACTTC. Its translation is CASSLAMAGGAYEQYF.

The chain combines TRBV5-8 with TRBJ1-2; D is unresolved. Germline-derived CDR1 and CDR2 are SGHTS and YDEGEE. This CDR3 region has 14 residues. Trimming took off 0 bases at V and 6 bases at J, with 12 bases between the two ends. CDR3 coding DNA: TGTGCCAGCAGCTTGGACCGACCTGGGGATGGCTACACCTTC. Its translation is CASSLDRPGDGYTF. The full variable domain, with the rest looked up from reference TRBV5-8 and TRBJ1-2, is EAGVTQSPTHLIKTRGQQATLRCSPISGHTSVYWYQQALGLGLQFLLWYDEGEERNRGNFPPRFSGRQFPNYSSELNVNALELEDSALYLCASSLDRPGDGYTFGSGTRLTVV.

This clone was recorded once. CDR3: CASSPLWEGLPYEQYF. The DNA of the CDR3 is TGTGCCAGCTCACCCCTCTGGGAAGGCCTACCCTACGAGCAGTACTTC. The rearrangement links TRBV18 to TRBJ2-7; D not certain. The CDR3 contains 16 residues. From germline, CDR1 is KGHSH and CDR2 LQKENI. The germline V and J ends were trimmed by 3 bases and 2 bases, with 17 bases remaining between them. The full variable domain, in which reference TRBV18 and TRBJ2-7 provide the parts outside the CDR3, is NAGVMQNPRHLVRRRGQEARLRCSPMKGHSHVYWYRQLPEEGLKFMVYLQKENIIDESGMPKERFSAEFPKEGPSILRIQQVVRGDSAAYFCASSPLWEGLPYEQYFGPGTRLTVT.

This rearrangement joins TRBV28 to TRBJ2-1, with D unresolved. Germline CDR1 MDHEN, CDR2 SYDVKM. Trimming cost V 6 bases and J 2 bases, with 17 bases left between them. CDR3 size: 16 residues. CDR3 sequence: CASSPSLQLTYNEQFF. Written as DNA, the CDR3 is TGTGCCAGCAGCCCCTCCCTACAGCTTACCTACAATGAGCAGTTCTTC.

The chain combines TRBV28 with TRBJ1-3; D unclear. The V end was cut by 2 bases, the J end by 3 bases, with 11 bases between. Germline assignment: CDR1 MDHEN and CDR2 SYDVKM. CDR3 length equals 15 residues. This chain's CDR3 is CASSLRTEFGNTIYF. CDR3 bases: TGTGCCAGCAGTTTAAGGACCGAATTTGGAAACACCATATATTTT.

The chain links TRBV15 to TRBJ2-3; tentative D call: TRBD1 (5 bases). Germline values: CDR1 LNHNV, CDR2 YYDKDF (reference sequence). The CDR3 consists of 16 residues. The V end was cut by 1 base, the J end by 3 bases, with 14 bases between. DNA of the CDR3: TGTGCCACCAGCAGAGCCACAGGAATCAATACAGATACGCAGTATTTT. It encodes CATSRATGINTDTQYF. The full variable domain, its missing parts supplied by reference TRBV15 and TRBJ2-3, is DAMVIQNPRYQVTQFGKPVTLSCSQTLNHNVMYWYQQKSSQAPKLLFHYYDKDFNNEADTPDNFQSRRPNTSFCFLDIRSPGLGDTAMYLCATSRATGINTDTQYFGPGTRLTVL.